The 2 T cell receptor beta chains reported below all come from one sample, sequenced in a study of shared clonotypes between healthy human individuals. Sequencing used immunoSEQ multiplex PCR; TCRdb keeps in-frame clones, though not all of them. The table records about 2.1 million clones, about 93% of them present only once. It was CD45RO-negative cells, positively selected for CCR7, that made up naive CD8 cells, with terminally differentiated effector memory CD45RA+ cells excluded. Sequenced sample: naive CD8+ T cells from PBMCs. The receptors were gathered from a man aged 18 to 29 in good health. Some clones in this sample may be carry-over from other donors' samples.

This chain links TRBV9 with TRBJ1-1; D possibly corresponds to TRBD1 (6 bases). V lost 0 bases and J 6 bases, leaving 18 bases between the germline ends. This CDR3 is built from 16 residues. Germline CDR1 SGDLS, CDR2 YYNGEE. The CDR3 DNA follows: TGTGCCAGCAGCGTAGTAGGGGCGGGGGCGCGGTCTGAAGCTTTCTTT. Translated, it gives CASSVVGAGARSEAFF. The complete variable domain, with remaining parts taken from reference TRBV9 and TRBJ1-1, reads DSGVTQTPKHLITATGQRVTLRCSPRSGDLSVYWYQQSLDQGLQFLIQYYNGEERAKGNILERFSAQQFPDLHSELNLSSLELGDSALYFCASSVVGAGARSEAFFGQGTRLTVV.

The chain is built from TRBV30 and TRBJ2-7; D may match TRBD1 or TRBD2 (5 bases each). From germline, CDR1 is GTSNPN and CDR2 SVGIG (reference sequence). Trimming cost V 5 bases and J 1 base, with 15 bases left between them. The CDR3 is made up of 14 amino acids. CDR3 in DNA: TGTGCCTGGGACCGGGACGCTGTATCCTACGAGCAGTACTTC. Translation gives CAWDRDAVSYEQYF.